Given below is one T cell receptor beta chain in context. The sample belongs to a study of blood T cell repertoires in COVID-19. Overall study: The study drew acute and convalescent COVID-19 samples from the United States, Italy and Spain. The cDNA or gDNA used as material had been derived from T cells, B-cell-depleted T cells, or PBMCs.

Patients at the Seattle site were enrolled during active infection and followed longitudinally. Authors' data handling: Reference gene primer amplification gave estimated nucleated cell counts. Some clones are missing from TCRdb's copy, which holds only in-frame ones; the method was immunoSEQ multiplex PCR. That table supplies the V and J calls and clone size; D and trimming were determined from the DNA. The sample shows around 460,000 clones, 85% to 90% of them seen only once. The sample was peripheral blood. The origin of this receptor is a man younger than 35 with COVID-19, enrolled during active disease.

The CDR3 reads CASSPYGQGQETQYF. The CDR3 DNA is TGTGCCAGCTCACCATACGGACAGGGACAAGAGACCCAGTACTTC. The chain couples TRBV18 to TRBJ2-5, with 8 bases aligning to TRBD1. Germline V gene data show CDR1 as KGHSH and CDR2 as LQKENI. The CDR3 covers 15 residues. J gave up 2 bases and V 2 bases, and 4 bases lay outside the gene matches.